This TCR beta chain was sequenced in a study of shared clonotypes between healthy human individuals. Study context: Per donor, CD8 memory used one plate, CD8 naive used two, CD4 memory used three and CD4 naive used three. Study results and caveats: What naive subsets generally showed was a larger estimated richness than memory subsets showed.

This clone was detected once. What it binds is unknown. Using immunoSEQ multiplex PCR, the repertoire was profiled, and TCRdb retains in-frame clones only, with some absent. The data contain some 2.3 million clones, 85% to 95% of them singletons. Into CD45RA+ naive and CD45RA-negative memory subsets, the CD4+ cells were split. Germline-derived CDR1 and CDR2 are MDHEN and SYDVKM. V lost 8 bases to trimming and J lost 1 base, with 8 bases between them. This CDR3 comprises 12 residues. Sequencing was performed on naive CD4+ T cells from PBMCs. Noted subset: CD45RA+ positively selected. The TCR comes from a man aged 18 to 30 in good health. Some clones in this sample may be carry-over from other donors' samples. The chain recombines TRBV28 with TRBJ1-2; D uncertain. CDR3 loop: CASHGDNYGYTF. CDR3 DNA: TGTGCCAGCCACGGCGATAACTATGGCTACACCTTC.